This T cell receptor (beta chain) emerged from a study of blood T cell repertoires in COVID-19. Study at large: Specimens from acute and convalescent COVID-19 originated in the United States, Italy and Spain. PBMCs, B-cell-depleted T cells, or T cells provided the cDNA or gDNA that made up the material.

In the authors' methods: Quantification of nucleated cells was approximated via reference gene primer amplification. This table comes from immunoSEQ multiplex PCR, and its TCRdb copy is limited to in-frame clones, with some not included. The D gene and trimming were derived from the DNA, and the V and J assignments and clone size from that table. The sample holds roughly 180,000 clones; about nine tenths are singletons and the top ten take approximately 2.3%. V lost 3 bases and J lost 3, with 5 bases in between. The CDR3 has 12 amino acids. CDR1 and CDR2 from the germline V gene are SEHNR and FQNEAQ (reference sequence).

This TCR was sampled from a man between 65 and 85 years old with active or convalescent COVID-19. V and J are TRBV7-9 and TRBJ1-1; D uncertain. The sample taken for sequencing was peripheral blood. This chain's CDR3 is CASSFSHTEAFF. The CDR3 DNA follows: TGTGCCAGCAGCTTTAGCCACACTGAAGCTTTCTTT. Supplemented by reference TRBV7-9 and TRBJ1-1, the full variable domain reads DTGVSQNPRHKITKRGQNVTFRCDPISEHNRLYWYRQTLGQGPEFLTYFQNEAQLEKSRLLSDRFSAERPKGSFSTLEIQRTEQGDSAMYLCASSFSHTEAFFGQGTRLTVV.